Listed below are T cell receptor beta chains from one sample, sequenced in a study of CD8+CD57+ T cells in acquired aplastic anemia. TCRdb ran MiXCR on the reads and lists one entry per CDR3 protein. The sample has just over 150,000 distinct CDR3 sequences, more than 40% seen once. The sample comprised sorted CD4+, CD8+, or CD8+CD57+ T cells (not recorded which) from PBMCs. The receptors were sampled from a human donor with aplastic anemia. CDR3s include the opening cysteine and the closing phenylalanine or tryptophan. A D gene is named only where the DNA matches it firmly. Clone size is not always given. Where it is, it says once, few, many or a class for expanded clones.

cdr3_aa	cdr3_nt	v_call	clone_size	j_call	d_call
CASSFSSEQYF	TGTGCCAGCAGCTTTTCATCAGAGCAGTACTTC	TRBV5-4	.	TRBJ2-7	.
CASSLVGDF	TGTGCCAGCAGCTTAGTCGGGGACTTC	TRBV7-2	few	TRBJ2-7	.
CASSPTGSYNSPLHF	TGTGCCAGCAGTCCGACAGGCTCCTATAATTCACCCCTCCACTTT	TRBV6-1	.	TRBJ1-6	.
CSASSGGNEQFF	TGCAGTGCTAGTTCAGGGGGTAATGAGCAGTTCTTC	TRBV20-1	.	TRBJ2-1	TRBD1
CASSGTGNQPQHF	TGTGCCAGCAGCGGGACAGGCAATCAGCCCCAGCATTTT	TRBV9	many	TRBJ1-5	.
CAISIQGAAYEQYF	TGTGCCATCAGTATACAGGGGGCAGCATACGAGCAGTACTTC	TRBV10-3	.	TRBJ2-7	TRBD1
CASSPDTSSYEQYF	TGTGCCAGTAGTCCCGACACTAGTTCCTACGAGCAGTACTTC	TRBV19	.	TRBJ2-7	.
CASSVVTGELFF	TGTGCCAGCAGCGTAGTCACCGGGGAGCTGTTTTTT	TRBV9	many	TRBJ2-2	.
CASSFPDSNTEAFF	TGTGCCAGCAGTTTTCCCGACTCGAACACTGAAGCTTTCTTT	TRBV12-3/TRBV12-4	many	TRBJ1-1	.
CASSPGLYNEQFF	TGTGCCAGCAGTCCGGGACTTTACAATGAGCAGTTCTTC	TRBV2	many	TRBJ2-1	.
CSARRYDLASGSPYNEQFF	TGCAGCGCTAGACGTTACGATCTAGCTAGCGGGAGCCCTTACAATGAGCAGTTCTTC	TRBV20-1	.	TRBJ2-1	TRBD2
CASSLLFLNTISGANVLTF	TGTGCCAGCAGCCTTCTCTTCTTGAACACAATCTCTGGGGCCAACGTCCTGACTTTC	TRBV14	many	TRBJ2-6	.
CAILREGTGELFF	TGTGCGATTCTCCGGGAGGGCACCGGGGAGCTGTTTTTT	TRBV7-6	.	TRBJ2-2	TRBD2
CAISESGQGLDTEAFF	TGTGCCATCAGTGAGTCGGGACAGGGGCTGGACACTGAAGCTTTCTTT	TRBV10-3	.	TRBJ1-1	TRBD1
CASSIGAGGNEQYF	TGTGCCAGTAGTATAGGAGCGGGAGGAAACGAGCAGTACTTC	TRBV19	many	TRBJ2-7	TRBD2
CASSAETGSNQPQHF	TGTGCCAGCAGCGCGGAGACAGGGAGTAATCAGCCCCAGCATTTT	TRBV2	.	TRBJ1-5	TRBD1
CSGTGAGGYTF	TGCAGCGGCACCGGCGCCGGAGGCTACACCTTC	TRBV29-1	many	TRBJ1-2	.
CASSLSERSPLHF	TGTGCCAGCAGTTTATCTGAGAGGTCACCCCTCCACTTT	TRBV10-3	once	TRBJ1-6	.
CASSQVGGQDPNTGELFF	TGCGCCAGCAGCCAAGTTGGGGGACAGGACCCGAACACCGGGGAGCTGTTTTTT	TRBV4-1	many	TRBJ2-2	TRBD1
CASRGLEAFF	TGCGCCAGCAGAGGACTTGAAGCTTTCTTT	TRBV10-2	many	TRBJ1-1	.
CSAKRQGRTYEQYF	TGCAGTGCTAAGCGACAGGGAAGAACCTACGAGCAGTACTTC	TRBV20-1	.	TRBJ2-7	TRBD1
CASSPKTSSNEQFF	TGTGCCAGCAGCCCGAAGACTAGTAGTAATGAGCAGTTCTTC	TRBV7-9	many	TRBJ2-1	.
CATSRAASSYEQYF	TGTGCCACCAGCAGAGCGGCCAGTTCCTACGAGCAGTACTTC	TRBV15	.	TRBJ2-7	.
CSATGTSGSYEQYF	TGCAGTGCTACCGGGACTAGCGGTTCCTACGAGCAGTACTTC	TRBV20-1	.	TRBJ2-7	TRBD2
CASSQVGPAQLYGYTF	TGCGCCAGCAGCCAAGTTGGCCCGGCCCAACTCTATGGCTACACCTTC	TRBV4-1	.	TRBJ1-2	.
CASSRDRLRYNEQFF	TGTGCCAGTAGTAGGGACCGCTTGCGGTACAATGAGCAGTTCTTC	TRBV19	.	TRBJ2-1	.
CATSSRLAGFETQYF	TGTGCCACCAGTTCTCGACTAGCGGGTTTTGAGACCCAGTACTTC	TRBV24-1	few	TRBJ2-5	TRBD2
CASKREALISTDTQYF	TGTGCCAGCAAGCGGGAGGCATTAATTAGCACAGATACGCAGTATTTT	TRBV12-3/TRBV12-4	.	TRBJ2-3	TRBD2
CASSVDVAGGYEQYF	TGTGCCAGCAGCGTAGATGTAGCGGGAGGTTACGAGCAGTACTTC	TRBV9	few	TRBJ2-7	TRBD2
CAISESTASYNEQFF	TGTGCCATCAGTGAGTCGACAGCTTCATACAATGAGCAGTTCTTC	TRBV10-3	few	TRBJ2-1	.
CASSYNYEQYF	TGTGCCAGCAGTTACAACTACGAGCAGTACTTC	TRBV12-3/TRBV12-4	.	TRBJ2-7	.
CASSPGSGNTYNEQFF	TGTGCCAGCAGCCCTGGTAGCGGGAACACCTACAATGAGCAGTTCTTC	TRBV5-4	.	TRBJ2-1	TRBD2
CASGAWGLAGVTNEQFF	TGTGCCAGCGGCGCGTGGGGACTAGCGGGAGTGACGAATGAGCAGTTCTTC	TRBV5-4	many	TRBJ2-1	TRBD2
CAISESAEGNYGYTF	TGTGCCATCAGTGAGTCGGCAGAAGGTAACTATGGCTACACCTTC	TRBV10-3	.	TRBJ1-2	.
CAWSGPGTGSPGELFF	TGTGCCTGGAGTGGGCCCGGGACAGGGTCCCCCGGGGAGCTGTTTTTT	TRBV30	.	TRBJ2-2	TRBD1
CASRGAHEQFF	TGCGCCAGCAGAGGGGCGCATGAGCAGTTCTTC	TRBV5-1	many	TRBJ2-1	.
CASSVRGRTGNTIYF	TGTGCCAGCAGTGTACGGGGGCGGACTGGAAACACCATATATTTT	TRBV25-1	few	TRBJ1-3	.
CAGSHSSKRLAGYNEQFF	TGCGCCGGCAGCCACAGCTCCAAAAGACTAGCGGGTTACAATGAGCAGTTCTTC	TRBV4-1	.	TRBJ2-1	TRBD2
CASRRTSGANAYEQYF	TGCGCCAGCAGGCGGACTAGCGGGGCAAATGCCTACGAGCAGTACTTC	TRBV10-1	once	TRBJ2-7	TRBD2
CASRTGTIAGELFF	TGTGCCAGCAGGACCGGGACTATAGCCGGGGAGCTGTTTTTT	TRBV6-5	.	TRBJ2-2	TRBD2
CAISDSGTGMPEAFF	TGTGCCATCAGTGATTCCGGGACAGGGATGCCTGAAGCTTTCTTT	TRBV10-3	few	TRBJ1-1	TRBD1
CASSSGGRAVVQYF	TGTGCCAGCAGTTCGGGCGGGAGGGCCGTTGTCCAGTACTTC	TRBV2	.	TRBJ2-5	TRBD2
CASSFSGTGLGNTGELFF	TGTGCCAGCAGCTTTTCCGGGACAGGGTTGGGGAACACCGGGGAGCTGTTTTTT	TRBV5-6	few	TRBJ2-2	TRBD1
CVTSRPTSRSETRYF	TGTGTCACCAGCAGACCGACTAGCCGTTCAGAGACCCGGTACTTC	TRBV15	.	TRBJ2-5	TRBD2
CASSLDYSSYNEQFF	TGTGCCAGCAGCCTTGACTACTCCTCCTACAATGAGCAGTTCTTC	TRBV7-3	many	TRBJ2-1	.
CASSQDRLGLSTLRQNTEAFF	TGCGCCAGCAGCCAAGATCGACTCGGTTTGTCAACCTTACGACAGAACACTGAAGCTTTCTTT	TRBV4-1	.	TRBJ1-1	.
CASSGLAGLETQYF	TGTGCCAGCAGTGGGCTAGCGGGACTAGAGACCCAGTACTTC	TRBV19	.	TRBJ2-5	TRBD2
CATSDPSGSGETQHF	TGTGCCACCAGTGACCCTAGCGGGAGTGGGGAGACCCAGCATTTT	TRBV24-1	.	TRBJ1-5	.
CASSFEGLFTYEQYF	TGCGCCAGCAGCTTTGAGGGACTATTTACCTACGAGCAGTACTTC	TRBV5-1	few	TRBJ2-7	TRBD2
CASSLGQRTEAFF	TGTGCCAGCAGCCTGGGACAGAGGACTGAAGCTTTCTTT	TRBV7-3	many	TRBJ1-1	TRBD1
CASSLYGGTVETQYF	TGTGCCAGCAGCTTATATGGGGGAACAGTAGAGACCCAGTACTTC	TRBV7-3	many	TRBJ2-5	.
CSAPGDYEQYF	TGCAGTGCCCCTGGGGACTACGAGCAGTACTTC	TRBV20-1	.	TRBJ2-7	.
CASSIAQQPQSTQYF	TGTGCCAGCAGCATCGCCCAACAGCCCCAGTCGACCCAGTACTTC	TRBV5-4	.	TRBJ2-5	.
CASSDKGLEVADTQYF	TGTGCCAGCAGCGACAAAGGACTAGAGGTTGCAGATACGCAGTATTTT	TRBV3-1	.	TRBJ2-3	TRBD2
CASSQDGYSYEQYF	TGCGCCAGCAGCCAAGACGGTTACTCCTACGAGCAGTACTTC	TRBV4-3	.	TRBJ2-7	.